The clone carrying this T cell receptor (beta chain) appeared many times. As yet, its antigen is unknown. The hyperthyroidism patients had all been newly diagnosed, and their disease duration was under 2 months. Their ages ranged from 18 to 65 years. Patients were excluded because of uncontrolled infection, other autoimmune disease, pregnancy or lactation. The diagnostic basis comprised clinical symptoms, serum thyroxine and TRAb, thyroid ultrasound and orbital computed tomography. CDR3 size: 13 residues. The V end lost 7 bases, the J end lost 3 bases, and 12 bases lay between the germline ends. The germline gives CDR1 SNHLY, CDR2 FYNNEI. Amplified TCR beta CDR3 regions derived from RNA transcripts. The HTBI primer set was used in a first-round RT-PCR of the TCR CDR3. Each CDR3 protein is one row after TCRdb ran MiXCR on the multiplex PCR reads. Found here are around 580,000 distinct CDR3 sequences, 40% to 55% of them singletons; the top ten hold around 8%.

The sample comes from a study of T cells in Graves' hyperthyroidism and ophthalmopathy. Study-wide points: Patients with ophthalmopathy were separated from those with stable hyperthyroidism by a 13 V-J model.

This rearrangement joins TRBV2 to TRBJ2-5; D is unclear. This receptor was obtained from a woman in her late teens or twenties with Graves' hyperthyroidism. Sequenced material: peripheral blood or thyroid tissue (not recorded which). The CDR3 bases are TGTGCCAGCACTGGGCAGCTTAAAGAGACCCAGTACTTC. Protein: CASTGQLKETQYF.